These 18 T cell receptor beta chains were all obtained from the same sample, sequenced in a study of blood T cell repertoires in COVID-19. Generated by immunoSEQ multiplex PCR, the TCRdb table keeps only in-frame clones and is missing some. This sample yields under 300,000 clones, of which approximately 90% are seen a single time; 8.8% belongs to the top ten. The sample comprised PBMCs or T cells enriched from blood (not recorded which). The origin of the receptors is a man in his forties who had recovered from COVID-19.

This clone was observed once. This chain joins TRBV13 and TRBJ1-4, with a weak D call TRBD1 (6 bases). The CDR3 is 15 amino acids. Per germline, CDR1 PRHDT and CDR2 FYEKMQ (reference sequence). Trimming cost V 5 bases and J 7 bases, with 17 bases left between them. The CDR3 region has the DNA TGTGCCAGCAGCCGCGGGGGCAGGGGAAGTGAAAAACTGTTTTTT. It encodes CASSRGGRGSEKLFF.

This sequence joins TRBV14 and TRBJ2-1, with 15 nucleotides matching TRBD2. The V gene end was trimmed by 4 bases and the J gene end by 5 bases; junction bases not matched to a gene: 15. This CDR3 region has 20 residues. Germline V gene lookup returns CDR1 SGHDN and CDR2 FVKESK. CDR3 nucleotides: TGTGCCAGCAGCCCACTGGGACTAGCGGGGGGCCACAACCAAAACAATGAGCAGTTCTTC. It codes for CASSPLGLAGGHNQNNEQFF.

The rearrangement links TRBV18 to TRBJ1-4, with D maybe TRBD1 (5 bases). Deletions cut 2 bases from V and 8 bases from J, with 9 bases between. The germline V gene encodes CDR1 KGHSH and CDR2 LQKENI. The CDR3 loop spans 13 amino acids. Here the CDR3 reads CASSPGAGEKLFF. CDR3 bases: TGTGCCAGCTCACCAGGGGCTGGAGAAAAACTGTTTTTT.

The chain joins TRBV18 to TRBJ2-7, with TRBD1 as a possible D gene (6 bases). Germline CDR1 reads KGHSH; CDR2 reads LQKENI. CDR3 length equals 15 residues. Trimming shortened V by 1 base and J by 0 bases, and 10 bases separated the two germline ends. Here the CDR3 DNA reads TGTGCCAGCTCACCACTAGGGACAAGCTCCTACGAGCAGTACTTC. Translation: CASSPLGTSSYEQYF. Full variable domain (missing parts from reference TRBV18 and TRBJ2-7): NAGVMQNPRHLVRRRGQEARLRCSPMKGHSHVYWYRQLPEEGLKFMVYLQKENIIDESGMPKERFSAEFPKEGPSILRIQQVVRGDSAAYFCASSPLGTSSYEQYFGPGTRLTVT.

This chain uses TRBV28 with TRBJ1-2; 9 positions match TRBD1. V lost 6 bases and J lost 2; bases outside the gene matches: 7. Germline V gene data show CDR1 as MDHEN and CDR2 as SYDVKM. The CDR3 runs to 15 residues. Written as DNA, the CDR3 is TGTGCCAGCAGAGCCAGACAGGGGGGGAACTATGGCTACACCTTC. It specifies CASRARQGGNYGYTF.

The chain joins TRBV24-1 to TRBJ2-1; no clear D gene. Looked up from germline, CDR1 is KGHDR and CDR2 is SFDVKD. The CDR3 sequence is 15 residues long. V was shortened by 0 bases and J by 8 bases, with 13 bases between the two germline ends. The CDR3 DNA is TGTGCCACCAGTGATTTGCAAGCCCTATCCGATGAGCAGTTCTTC. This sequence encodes CATSDLQALSDEQFF.

CDR3 sequence reads: CASSLAGGSDEAFF. CDR3 DNA sequence: TGTGCCAGCAGCTTAGCAGGGGGCAGCGATGAAGCTTTCTTT. The chain uses TRBV7-9 and TRBJ1-1; 7 bases match TRBD1. Germline V CDR1 and CDR2: SEHNR, FQNEAQ (reference sequence). With 0 bases clipped from V and 7 bases from J, the junction kept 5 bases outside the gene matches. The CDR3 is made up of 14 amino acids.

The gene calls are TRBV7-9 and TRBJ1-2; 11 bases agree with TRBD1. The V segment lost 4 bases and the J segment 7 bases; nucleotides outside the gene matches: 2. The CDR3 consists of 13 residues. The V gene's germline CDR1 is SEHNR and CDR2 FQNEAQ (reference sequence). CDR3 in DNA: TGTGCCAGCAGCTGGACAGGGGGCTCTGGCTACACCTTC. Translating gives CASSWTGGSGYTF.

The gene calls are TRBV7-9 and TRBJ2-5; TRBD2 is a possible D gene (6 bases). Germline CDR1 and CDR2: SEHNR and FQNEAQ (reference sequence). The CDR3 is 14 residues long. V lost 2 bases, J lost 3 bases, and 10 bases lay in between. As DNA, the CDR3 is TGTGCCAGCAGCTTATTAGGAGGGGAAGAGACCCAGTACTTC. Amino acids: CASSLLGGEETQYF.

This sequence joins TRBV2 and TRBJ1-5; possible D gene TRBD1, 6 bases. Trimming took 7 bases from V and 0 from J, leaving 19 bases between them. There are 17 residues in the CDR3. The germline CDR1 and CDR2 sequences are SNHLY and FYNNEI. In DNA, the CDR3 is TGTGCCAGCACGGGTATCGTTTCGGGACATAGCAATCAGCCCCAGCATTTT. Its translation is CASTGIVSGHSNQPQHF.

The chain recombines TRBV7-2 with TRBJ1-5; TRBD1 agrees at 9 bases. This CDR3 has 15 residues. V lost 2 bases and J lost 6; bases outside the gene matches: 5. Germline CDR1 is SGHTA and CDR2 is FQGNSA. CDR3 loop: CASSLNRGRGQPQHF. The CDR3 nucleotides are TGTGCCAGCAGCTTAAACAGGGGGCGAGGTCAGCCCCAGCATTTT.

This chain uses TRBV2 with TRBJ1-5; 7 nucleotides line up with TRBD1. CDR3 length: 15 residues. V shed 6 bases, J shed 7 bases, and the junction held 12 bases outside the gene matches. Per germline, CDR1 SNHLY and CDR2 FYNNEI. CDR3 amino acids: CASSRETGMRQPQHF. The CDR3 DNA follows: TGTGCCAGCAGCCGAGAGACAGGGATGCGACAGCCCCAGCATTTT.

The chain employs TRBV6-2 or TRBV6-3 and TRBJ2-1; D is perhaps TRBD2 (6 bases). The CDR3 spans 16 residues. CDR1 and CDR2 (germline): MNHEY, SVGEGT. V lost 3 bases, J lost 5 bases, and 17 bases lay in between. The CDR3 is CASSYEGLPPHNEQFF. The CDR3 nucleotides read TGTGCCAGCAGTTATGAGGGACTCCCTCCCCACAATGAGCAGTTCTTC.

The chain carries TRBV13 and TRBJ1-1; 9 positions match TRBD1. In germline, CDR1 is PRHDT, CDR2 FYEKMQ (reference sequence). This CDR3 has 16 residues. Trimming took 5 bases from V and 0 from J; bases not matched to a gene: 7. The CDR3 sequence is CASSGGTGFMNTEAFF. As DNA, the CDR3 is TGTGCCAGCAGCGGAGGGACAGGGTTCATGAACACTGAAGCTTTCTTT.

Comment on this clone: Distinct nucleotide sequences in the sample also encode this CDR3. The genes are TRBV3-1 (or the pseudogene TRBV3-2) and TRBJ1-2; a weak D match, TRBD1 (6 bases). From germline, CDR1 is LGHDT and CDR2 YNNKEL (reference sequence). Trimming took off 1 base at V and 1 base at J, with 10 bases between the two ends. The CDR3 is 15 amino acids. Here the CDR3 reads CASSQVGQLNYGYTF. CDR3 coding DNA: TGTGCCAGCAGCCAAGTCGGACAGCTTAACTATGGCTACACCTTC.

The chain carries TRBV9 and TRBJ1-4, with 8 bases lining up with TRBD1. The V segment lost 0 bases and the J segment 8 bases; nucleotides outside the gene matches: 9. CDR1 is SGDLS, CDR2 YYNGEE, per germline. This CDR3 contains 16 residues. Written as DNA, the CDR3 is TGTGCCAGCAGCGTAGAGGGGTCAGGGGGCAGAGAAAAACTGTTTTTT. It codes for CASSVEGSGGREKLFF.

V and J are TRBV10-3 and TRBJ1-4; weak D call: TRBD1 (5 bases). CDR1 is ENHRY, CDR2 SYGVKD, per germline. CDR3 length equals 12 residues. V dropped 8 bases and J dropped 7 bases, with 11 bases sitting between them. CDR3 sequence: CAIGGDGEKLFF. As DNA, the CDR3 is TGTGCCATCGGGGGGGACGGTGAAAAACTGTTTTTT.

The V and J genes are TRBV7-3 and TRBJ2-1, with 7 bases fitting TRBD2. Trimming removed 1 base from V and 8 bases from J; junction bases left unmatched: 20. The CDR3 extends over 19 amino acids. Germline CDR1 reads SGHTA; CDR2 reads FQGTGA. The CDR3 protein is CASSLNRAGGGLLRDEQFF. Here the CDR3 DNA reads TGTGCCAGCAGCTTAAATCGTGCAGGCGGGGGACTACTAAGGGATGAGCAGTTCTTC.